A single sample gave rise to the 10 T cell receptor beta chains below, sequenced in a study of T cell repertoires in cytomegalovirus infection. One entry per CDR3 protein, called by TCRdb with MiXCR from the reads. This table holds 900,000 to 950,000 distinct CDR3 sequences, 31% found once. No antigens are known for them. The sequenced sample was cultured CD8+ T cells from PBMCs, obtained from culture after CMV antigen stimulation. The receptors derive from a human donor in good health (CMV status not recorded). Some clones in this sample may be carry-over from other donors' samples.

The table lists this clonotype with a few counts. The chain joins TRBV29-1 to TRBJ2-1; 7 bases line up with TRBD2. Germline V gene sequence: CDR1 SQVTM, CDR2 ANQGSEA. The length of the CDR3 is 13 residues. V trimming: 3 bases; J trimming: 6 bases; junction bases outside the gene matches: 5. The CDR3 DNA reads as TGCAGCGTTGAGGGGGGGGAATCCAATGAGCAGTTCTTC. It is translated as CSVEGGESNEQFF.

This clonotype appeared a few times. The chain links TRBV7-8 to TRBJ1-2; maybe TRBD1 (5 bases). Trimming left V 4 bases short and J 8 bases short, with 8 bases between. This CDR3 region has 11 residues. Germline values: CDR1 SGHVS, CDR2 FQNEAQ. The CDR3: CASSSGFGYTF. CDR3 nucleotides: TGTGCCAGCAGCTCAGGGTTCGGCTACACCTTC.

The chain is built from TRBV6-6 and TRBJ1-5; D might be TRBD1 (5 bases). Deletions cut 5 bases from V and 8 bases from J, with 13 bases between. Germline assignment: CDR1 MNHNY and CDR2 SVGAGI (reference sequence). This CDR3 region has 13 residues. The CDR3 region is CASSTSGGEPQHF. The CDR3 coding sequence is TGTGCCAGCAGTACCTCCGGGGGAGAGCCCCAGCATTTT.

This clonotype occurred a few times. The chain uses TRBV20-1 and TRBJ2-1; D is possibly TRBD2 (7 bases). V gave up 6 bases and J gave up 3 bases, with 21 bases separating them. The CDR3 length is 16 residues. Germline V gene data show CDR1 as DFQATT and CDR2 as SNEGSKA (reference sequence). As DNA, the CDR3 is TGCAGTGCCCCCGGGGAGGCGGGGGCCATCTACAATGAGCAGTTCTTC. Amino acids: CSAPGEAGAIYNEQFF.

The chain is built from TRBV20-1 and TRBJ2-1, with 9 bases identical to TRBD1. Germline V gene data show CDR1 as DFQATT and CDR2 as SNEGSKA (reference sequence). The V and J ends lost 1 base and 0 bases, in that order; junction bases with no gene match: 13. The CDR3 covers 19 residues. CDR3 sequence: CSARGWDRERYSSYNEQFF. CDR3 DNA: TGCAGTGCTAGAGGCTGGGACAGGGAACGTTATAGCTCCTACAATGAGCAGTTCTTC.

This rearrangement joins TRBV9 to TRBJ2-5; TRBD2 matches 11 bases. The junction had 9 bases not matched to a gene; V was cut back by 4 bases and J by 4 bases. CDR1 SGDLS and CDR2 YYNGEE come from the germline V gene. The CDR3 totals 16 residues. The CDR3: CASSPGTSGVRETQYF. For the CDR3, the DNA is TGTGCCAGCAGCCCTGGGACTAGCGGCGTCCGAGAGACCCAGTACTTC.

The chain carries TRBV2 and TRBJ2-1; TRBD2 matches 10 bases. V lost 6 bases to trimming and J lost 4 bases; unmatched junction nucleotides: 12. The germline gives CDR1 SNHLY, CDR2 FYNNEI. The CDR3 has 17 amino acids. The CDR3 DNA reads TGTGCCAGCAGCCCCGGGACTAGCGATAAAGGGTACAATGAGCAGTTCTTC. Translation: CASSPGTSDKGYNEQFF.

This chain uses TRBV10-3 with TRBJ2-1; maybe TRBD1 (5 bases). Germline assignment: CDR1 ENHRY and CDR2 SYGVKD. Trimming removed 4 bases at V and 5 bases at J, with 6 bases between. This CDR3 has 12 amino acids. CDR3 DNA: TGTGCCATCAGTGTACAGGACAATGAGCAGTTCTTC. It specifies CAISVQDNEQFF.

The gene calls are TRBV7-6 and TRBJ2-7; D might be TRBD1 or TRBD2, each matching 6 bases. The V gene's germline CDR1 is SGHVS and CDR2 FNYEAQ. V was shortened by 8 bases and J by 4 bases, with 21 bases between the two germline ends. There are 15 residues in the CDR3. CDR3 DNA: TGTGCCAGCGCGTCCCCAGATACAGGGACTTACGAGCAGTACTTC. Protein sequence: CASASPDTGTYEQYF. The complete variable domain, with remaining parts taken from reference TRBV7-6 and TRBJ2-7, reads GAGVSQSPRYKVTKRGQDVALRCDPISGHVSLYWYRQALGQGPEFLTYFNYEAQQDKSGLPNDRFSAERPEGSISTLTIQRTEQRDSAMYRCASASPDTGTYEQYFGPGTRLTVT.

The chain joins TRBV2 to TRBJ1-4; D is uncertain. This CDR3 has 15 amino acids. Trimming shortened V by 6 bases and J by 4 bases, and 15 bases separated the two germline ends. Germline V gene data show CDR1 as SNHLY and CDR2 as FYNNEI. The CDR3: CASRVSRTVNEKLFF. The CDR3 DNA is TGTGCCAGCAGGGTCAGTCGGACGGTTAATGAAAAACTGTTTTTT.